Listed below are T cell receptor beta chains from one sample, sequenced in a study of human T cells and chemical hapten exposure. TCRdb used MiXCR to reprocess the RACE reads, holding one entry per CDR3 protein. Found here are hundreds of thousands of distinct CDR3 sequences, more than 5% of them singletons; the top ten hold over 5.5%. The starting material was whole blood, obtained in connection with sensitization to the hapten diphenylcyclopropenone (DPC). The receptors shown here come from a woman younger than 30 with alopecia areata. Some clones in this sample may be carry-over from other donors' samples. The CDR3 runs from the conserved cysteine through the conserved F or W. A D gene is named only where the DNA matches it firmly. Clone size appears in some rows only: once, few, many, or a class for an expanded clone.

>many|TRBV5-1|TRBJ2-7|18|TRBD1
CASSLVTRRDRVTYEQYF
TGCGCCAGCAGCCTAGTGACCCGCCGGGACAGGGTCACCTACGAGCAGTACTTC
>few|TRBV7-9|TRBJ1-5|15|.
CASSLEQAPAQPQHF
TGCGCCAGCAGCTTAGAACAAGCCCCGGCTCAGCCCCAGCATTTT
>many|TRBV12-3/TRBV12-4|TRBJ2-3|13|.
CASSWSRGDEQYF
TGTGCCAGCAGTTGGTCCCGAGGTGATGAGCAGTATTTT
>many|TRBV7-9|TRBJ1-6|12|.
CASSTGLSPLHF
TGTGCCAGCAGCACAGGACTCTCACCCCTCCACTTT
>many|TRBV7-9|TRBJ1-5|16|.
CASHRWDGDDSQPQHF
TGTGCCAGCCACCGTTGGGACGGCGACGACTCTCAGCCCCAGCATTTT
>few|TRBV7-8|TRBJ1-4|16|.
CASSLQGSFDNEKLFF
TGTGCCAGCAGCTTACAGGGGAGTTTCGATAATGAAAAACTGTTTTTT
>few|TRBV5-1|TRBJ2-5|14|TRBD1
CASRQGAIEETQYF
TGCGCCAGCAGACAGGGGGCGATCGAAGAGACCCAGTACTTC
>.|TRBV5-1|TRBJ2-5|12|.
CASSLMREAQYF
TGCGCCAGCAGCTTGATGAGAGAGGCCCAGTACTTC
>few|TRBV29-1|TRBJ2-7|11|.
CSVGTWGEQYF
TGCAGCGTCGGGACCTGGGGCGAGCAGTACTTC
>many|TRBV28|TRBJ1-6|15|.
CASSPIGGYNSPLHF
TGTGCCAGCAGTCCCATAGGGGGGTATAATTCACCCCTCCACTTT
>.|TRBV29-1|TRBJ1-2|14|.
CSVEDRDTNYGYTF
TGCAGCGTTGAAGACCGGGACACCAACTATGGCTACACCTTC
>.|TRBV10-3|TRBJ1-2|14|.
CAIRQTGANYGYTF
TGTGCCATCAGGCAAACGGGGGCTAACTATGGCTACACCTTC
>many|TRBV5-1|TRBJ2-1|15|.
CASSPEGQTDNEQFF
TGCGCCAGCAGCCCGGAGGGACAGACCGACAATGAGCAGTTCTTC
>.|TRBV4-1|TRBJ1-1|17|.
CASSQEGGSLMNTEAFF
TGCGCCAGCAGCCAAGAAGGGGGGTCCCTCATGAACACTGAAGCTTTCTTT
>.|TRBV5-1|TRBJ1-1|14|TRBD1
CASSLDRGQTEAFF
TGCGCCAGCAGCTTGGACAGGGGGCAAACTGAAGCTTTCTTT
>many|TRBV6-5|TRBJ1-3|16|.
CASSYQQVGSGNTIYF
TGTGCCAGCAGTTACCAGCAGGTTGGATCCGGAAACACCATATATTTT
>.|TRBV24-1|TRBJ2-2|17|TRBD1
CATSAPLGQGAAGELFF
TGTGCCACCAGTGCTCCCCTGGGGCAGGGGGCCGCCGGGGAGCTGTTTTTT
>many|TRBV5-1|TRBJ1-1|14|TRBD1
CASSLVGQDTEAFF
TGCGCCAGCAGCTTGGTGGGACAGGATACTGAAGCTTTCTTT
>.|TRBV5-8|TRBJ1-1|14|.
CASSLLQGWTEAFF
TGTGCCAGCAGCTTGCTTCAGGGGTGGACTGAAGCTTTCTTT
>many|TRBV10-3|TRBJ2-3|15|TRBD2
CAIRASDGLADTQYF
TGTGCCATCAGGGCTTCGGATGGACTAGCAGATACGCAGTATTTT
>many|TRBV6-2/TRBV6-3|TRBJ1-5|13|.
CASSHSLNQPQHF
TGTGCCAGCAGCCACAGCCTCAATCAGCCCCAGCATTTT
>many|TRBV6-2/TRBV6-3|TRBJ2-6|15|.
CASSLQNSGANVLTF
TGTGCCAGCAGTTTACAGAACTCTGGGGCCAACGTCCTGACTTTC
>.|TRBV29-1|TRBJ1-4|16|.
CSVRQVELSGVWKLFF
TGCAGCGTTCGACAGGTCGAGCTGTCCGGGGTGTGGAAACTGTTTTTT
>few|TRBV6-6|TRBJ1-1|16|TRBD1
CASSPIQGVTGTEAFF
TGTGCCAGCAGTCCTATCCAGGGGGTCACTGGGACTGAAGCTTTCTTT
>few|TRBV21-1|TRBJ2-1|15|.
CASTEGAGRKDEQFF
TGTGCCAGCACCGAGGGGGCAGGGAGGAAAGATGAGCAGTTCTTC
>.|TRBV4-3|TRBJ1-1|15|.
CASSQDQLLNTEAFF
TGCGCCAGCAGCCAAGATCAGCTTTTGAACACTGAAGCTTTCTTT
>.|TRBV10-3|TRBJ1-2|14|.
CATVGQLANYGYTF
TGTGCCACAGTCGGACAGCTTGCTAACTATGGCTACACCTTC
>many|TRBV7-9|TRBJ1-1|14|.
CASRPVSVKTEAFF
TGTGCCAGCCGGCCCGTCAGCGTAAAGACTGAAGCTTTCTTT
>many|TRBV28|TRBJ1-5|13|.
CASLKQLNQPQHF
TGTGCCAGCCTAAAGCAACTGAATCAGCCCCAGCATTTT
>.|TRBV6-5|TRBJ1-1|14|.
CASSFGPLNTEAFF
TGTGCCAGCAGTTTCGGGCCTTTGAATACTGAAGCTTTCTTT
>many|TRBV6-6|TRBJ1-2|14|.
CASSFSLQNYGYTF
TGTGCCAGCAGTTTTTCCCTCCAGAACTATGGCTACACCTTC
>many|TRBV4-1|TRBJ1-5|15|TRBD1
CASSWDRDSNQPQHF
TGCGCCAGCAGCTGGGACAGGGATAGCAATCAGCCCCAGCATTTT
>few|TRBV10-3|TRBJ1-5|14|.
CAISDFQGGQPQHF
TGTGCCATCAGTGATTTCCAGGGAGGACAGCCCCAGCATTTT
>many|TRBV7-6|TRBJ1-3|17|TRBD1
CASSLSPGGTARNTIYF
TGTGCCAGCAGCTTAAGTCCGGGAGGGACAGCACGAAACACCATATATTTT
>many|TRBV5-1|TRBJ1-3|16|.
CASSLEGTASGNTIYF
TGCGCCAGCAGCTTGGAAGGGACGGCCTCTGGAAACACCATATATTTT